The source of this TCR beta chain is a study of T cell repertoires in urothelial bladder cancer. Study-wide findings and caveats: Up to about 17% of carcinoma infiltrating lymphocytes belonged to one T-cell clone. Benign specimens had a median roughly 11% infiltrating lymphocyte percentage.

Germline V CDR1 and CDR2: LNHDA, SQIVND (reference sequence). The V end lost 2 bases, the J end lost 1 base, and 9 bases lay between the germline ends. This CDR3 is 16 amino acids long. Sequencing used immunoSEQ multiplex PCR; TCRdb keeps in-frame clones, though not all of them. This sample has 5,000 to 7,500 clones; about 64% occur once, and the top ten carry more than 10%. A word on this clone: The target antigen is unknown.

The sequencing sample was made of tumor-infiltrating cells from bladder cancer. The chain couples TRBV19 to TRBJ2-6; D possibly matches TRBD1 or TRBD2 (5 bases each). The clonotype was recovered from a human donor with urothelial carcinoma. Here the CDR3 reads CASSISGGSGANVLTF. Written as DNA, the CDR3 is TGTGCCAGTAGTATATCTGGGGGATCTGGGGCCAACGTCCTGACTTTC.